This T cell receptor (beta chain) emerged from a study of OX40 agonist ivuxolimab in advanced cancers. Study information: The eligibility criteria allowed prior anti-PD-1, anti-PD-L1 or anti-CTLA-4 therapy, and 30% to 40% had some.

Germline V gene data show CDR1 as LNHNV and CDR2 as YYDKDF (reference sequence). V was trimmed by 1 base and J by 6 bases, leaving 1 base between them. This CDR3 spans 11 amino acids. Exclusion applied to patients with autoimmune disease history or systemic immunosuppression. Clones were sequenced by immunoSEQ multiplex PCR, and TCRdb holds only the in-frame ones, with some missing. The sample has 65,000 to 95,000 clones, around 90% seen once; the top ten hold 0.15% to 0.2%. Comments on this clone: What it binds is not known.

The study's findings and limits: There were also nonresponders showing low normalized T-cell clonal expansion.

The clonotype originates from an adult with an advanced solid tumor such as melanoma, head and neck, liver or kidney cancer. The sequencing here drew on CD4+ or CD8+ T cells sorted from blood, taken in a trial of the OX40 agonist ivuxolimab. The chain has TRBV15 and TRBJ1-5; D is unclear. The CDR3 nucleotides read TGTGCCACCAGCAGAGTTCAGCCCCAGCATTTT. It is translated as CATSRVQPQHF.